This T cell receptor beta chain was identified during a study of blood T cell repertoires in COVID-19. The wider study: The samples span acute and convalescent COVID-19 from the United States, Italy and Spain.

Original analysis: Reference gene primer amplification in the assay estimated nucleated cell counts. Using immunoSEQ multiplex PCR, the repertoire was profiled, and TCRdb retains in-frame clones only, with some absent. The V and J calls and clone size come from that table; D and trimming were worked out from the DNA. This table has tens of thousands of clones, about 80% appearing once. The specimen sequenced was peripheral blood. The TCR originated in a man in his thirties or forties with COVID-19, enrolled during active disease.

The CDR3 spells CASSQMDTKYQDTQYF. CDR3 bases: TGTGCCAGCAGCCAAATGGACACCAAATACCAGGATACGCAGTATTTT. The chain carries TRBV3-1 (or the pseudogene TRBV3-2) and TRBJ2-3; possibly TRBD1 for D (5 bases). V was clipped by 2 bases and J by 6 bases, with 18 bases between them. CDR1 and CDR2 (germline): LGHDT, YNNKEL (reference sequence). This CDR3 is built from 16 residues.